This T cell receptor (beta chain) was recorded in a study of cytomegalovirus exposure and HLA in healthy donors. Study-wide background: Out of about 190 million T cells, an earlier analysis found fewer than 140 million unique TCR beta sequences in total.

Healthy bone marrow donors made up the donor group. Study-wide results and caveats: Follow-up analysis seemed to connect common viral pathogens with several of the most significant clusters identified. A likely sequencing artifact accounted for one observed cluster of highly shared sequence variants.

To note about this clone: Its cognate antigen is unknown.

It was with 60 Vbeta and 13 Jbeta primers that the PCR ran. Assay used: immunoSEQ multiplex PCR; TCRdb lists only in-frame clones, some missing. The sample records around 230,000 clones, about 85% being singletons. The germline gives CDR1 LNHDA, CDR2 SQIVND (reference sequence). The CDR3 length is 14 residues. Trimming took 6 bases from V and 0 from J, leaving 11 bases between them. The rearrangement uses TRBV19 and TRBJ1-1; no clear D. Sample: PBMCs. This clonotype was sampled from a girl aged 2 to 10 in good health and CMV-seronegative. The CDR3 reads CASRDGGLNTEAFF. The CDR3 nucleotides read TGTGCCAGTAGGGACGGAGGATTGAACACTGAAGCTTTCTTT.